The source of this T cell receptor beta chain is a study of response to subunit inactivated influenza vaccine. Study-level points and caveats: Authors suggested each seasonal flu vaccination may recruit only limited numbers of new T cells.

This clonotype was observed a few times. Its antigen is unidentified. TCRdb passed the RT-PCR reads through MiXCR, listing each CDR3 protein once. The table records approximately 200,000 distinct CDR3 sequences, 13% to 15% of them present only once. The CDR3 has 16 amino acids. Trimming took 0 bases from V and 6 from J, leaving 14 bases between them. Germline V gene sequence: CDR1 KGHSH, CDR2 LQKENI. V usage is TRBV18 and J usage is TRBJ2-2, with a possible D match to TRBD1 (6 bases). Source: CD8+ T cells sorted from PBMCs, taken roughly 5 days after vaccination. This clonotype was sampled from a middle-aged man who received an inactivated influenza vaccine. The CDR3 bases are TGTGCCAGCTCACCACCCTCAGGGGCTATTTCCGGGGAGCTGTTTTTT. This translates into CASSPPSGAISGELFF.